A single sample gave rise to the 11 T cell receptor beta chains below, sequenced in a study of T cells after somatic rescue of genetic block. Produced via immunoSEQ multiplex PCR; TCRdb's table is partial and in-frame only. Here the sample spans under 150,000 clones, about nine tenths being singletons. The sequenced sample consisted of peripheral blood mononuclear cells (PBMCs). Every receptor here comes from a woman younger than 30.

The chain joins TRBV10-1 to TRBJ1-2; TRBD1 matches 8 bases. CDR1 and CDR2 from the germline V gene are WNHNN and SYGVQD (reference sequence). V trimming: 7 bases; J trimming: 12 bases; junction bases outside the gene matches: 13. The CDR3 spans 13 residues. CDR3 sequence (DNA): TGCGCCAGCAAGGGAGACAGGGGCACTGAACACACCTTC. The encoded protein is CASKGDRGTEHTF.

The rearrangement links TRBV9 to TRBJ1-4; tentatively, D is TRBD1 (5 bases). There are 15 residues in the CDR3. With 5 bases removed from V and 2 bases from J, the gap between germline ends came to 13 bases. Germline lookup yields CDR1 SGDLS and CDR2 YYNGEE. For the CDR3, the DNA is TGTGCCAGCAGTTCTAATGGGGGTACTAATGAAAAACTGTTTTTT. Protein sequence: CASSSNGGTNEKLFF.

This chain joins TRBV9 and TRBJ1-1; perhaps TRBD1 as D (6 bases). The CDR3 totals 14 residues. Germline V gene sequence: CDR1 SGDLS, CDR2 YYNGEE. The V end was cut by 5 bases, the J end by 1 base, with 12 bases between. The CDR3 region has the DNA TGTGCCAGCAGTACAGGGATGGGGAACACTGAAGCTTTCTTT. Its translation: CASSTGMGNTEAFF.

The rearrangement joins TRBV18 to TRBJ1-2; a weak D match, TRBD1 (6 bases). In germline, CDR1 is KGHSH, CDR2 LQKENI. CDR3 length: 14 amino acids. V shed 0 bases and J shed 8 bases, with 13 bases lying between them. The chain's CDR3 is CASSPPGGGHGYTF. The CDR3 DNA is TGTGCCAGCTCACCACCGGGGGGCGGGCACGGCTACACCTTC. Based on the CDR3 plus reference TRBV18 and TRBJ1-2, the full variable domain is NAGVMQNPRHLVRRRGQEARLRCSPMKGHSHVYWYRQLPEEGLKFMVYLQKENIIDESGMPKERFSAEFPKEGPSILRIQQVVRGDSAAYFCASSPPGGGHGYTFGSGTRLTVV.

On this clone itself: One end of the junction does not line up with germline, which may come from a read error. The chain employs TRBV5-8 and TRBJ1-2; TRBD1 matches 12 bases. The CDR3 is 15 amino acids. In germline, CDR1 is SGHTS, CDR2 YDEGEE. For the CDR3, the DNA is TGTGCCAGCAGCTGGGGGACAGGGGGCGCTTGGCCGGTGGTATTC. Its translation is CASSWGTGGAWPVVF.

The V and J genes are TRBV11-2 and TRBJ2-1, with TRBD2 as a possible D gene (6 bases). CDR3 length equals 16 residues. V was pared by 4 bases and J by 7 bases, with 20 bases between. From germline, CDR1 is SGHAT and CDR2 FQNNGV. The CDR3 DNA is TGTGCCAGCAGCTCAACCGGGACTCCCAGCAGGAATGAGCAGTTCTTC. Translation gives CASSSTGTPSRNEQFF.

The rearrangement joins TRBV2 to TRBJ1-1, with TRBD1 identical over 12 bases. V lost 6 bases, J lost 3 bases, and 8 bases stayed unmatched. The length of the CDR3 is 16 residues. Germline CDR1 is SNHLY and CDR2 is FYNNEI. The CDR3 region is CASRSGTGGAYTEAFF. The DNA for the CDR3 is TGTGCCAGCAGGTCCGGGACAGGGGGCGCGTACACTGAAGCTTTCTTT.

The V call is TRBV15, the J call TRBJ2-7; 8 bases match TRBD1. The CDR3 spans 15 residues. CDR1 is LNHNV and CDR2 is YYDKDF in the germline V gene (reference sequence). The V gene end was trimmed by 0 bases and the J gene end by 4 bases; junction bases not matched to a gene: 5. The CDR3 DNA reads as TGTGCCACCAGCAGAGAGCAGGGGGCGGAATACGAGCAGTACTTC. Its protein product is CATSREQGAEYEQYF.

This CDR3 is CAISESEGLFSNQPQHF. CDR3 nucleotide sequence: TGTGCCATCAGTGAGTCGGAGGGACTATTCAGCAATCAGCCCCAGCATTTT. V gene TRBV10-3 combines with J gene TRBJ1-5; possible D gene TRBD1, 5 bases. V lost 0 bases and J 1 base, leaving 13 bases between the germline ends. The CDR3 is 17 amino acids. Germline lookup yields CDR1 ENHRY and CDR2 SYGVKD.

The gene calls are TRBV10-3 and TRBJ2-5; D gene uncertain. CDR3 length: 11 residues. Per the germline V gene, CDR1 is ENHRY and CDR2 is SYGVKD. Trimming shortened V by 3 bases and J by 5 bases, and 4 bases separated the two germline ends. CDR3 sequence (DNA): TGTGCCATCAGTGACGGGGAGACCCAGTACTTC. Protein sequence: CAISDGETQYF.

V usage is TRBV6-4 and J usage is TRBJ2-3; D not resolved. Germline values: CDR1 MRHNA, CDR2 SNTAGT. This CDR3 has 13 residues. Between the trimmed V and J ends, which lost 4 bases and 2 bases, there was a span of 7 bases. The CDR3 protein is CASSGSSTDTQYF. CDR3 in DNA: TGTGCCAGCAGTGGGTCTTCCACAGATACGCAGTATTTT.